This T cell receptor (beta chain) comes out of a study of spatial heterogeneity in lung cancer. The sample's time point: sample taken at primary tumor resection. Unsorted whole RNA samples from tumor, nontumor lung or frozen PBMC were sequenced. CDR1 is SEHNR and CDR2 is FQNEAQ in the germline V gene (reference sequence). There are 11 residues in the CDR3. With 5 bases removed from V and 2 bases from J, the gap between germline ends came to 3 bases. Each CDR3 protein is one row after TCRdb ran MiXCR on the 5' RACE reads. This table has some 39,000 distinct CDR3 sequences, approximately 7% appearing once.

Sample: PBMCs, taken at surgery. The sequence was collected from a female donor with early-stage non-small cell lung cancer. The chain links TRBV7-9 to TRBJ2-5; D not certain. CDR3 residues: CASSPQETQYF. Written as DNA, the CDR3 is TGTGCCAGCAGCCCTCAAGAGACCCAGTACTTC.